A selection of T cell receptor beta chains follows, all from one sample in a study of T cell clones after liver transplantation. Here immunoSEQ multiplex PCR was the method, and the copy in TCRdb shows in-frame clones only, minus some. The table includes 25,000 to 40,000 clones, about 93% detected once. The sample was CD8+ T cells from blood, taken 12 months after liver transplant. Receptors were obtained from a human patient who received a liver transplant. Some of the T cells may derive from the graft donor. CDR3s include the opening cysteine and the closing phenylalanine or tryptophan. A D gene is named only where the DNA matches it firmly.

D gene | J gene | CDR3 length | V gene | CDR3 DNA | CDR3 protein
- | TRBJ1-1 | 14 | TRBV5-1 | TGCGCCAGCAGTTTGCCAGGCTTGAACACTGAAGCTTTCTTT | CASSLPGLNTEAFF
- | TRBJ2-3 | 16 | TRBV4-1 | TGCGCCAGCAGCTCCCGGGTCGGCGGGTACACAGATACGCAGTATTTT | CASSSRVGGYTDTQYF
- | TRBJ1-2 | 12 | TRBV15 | TGTGCCACCAGCGAGGGAGGGTATGGCTACACCTTC | CATSEGGYGYTF
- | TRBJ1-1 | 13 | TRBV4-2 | TGTGCCAGCAGCCAAGAGGAGAACACTGAAGCTTTCTTT | CASSQEENTEAFF
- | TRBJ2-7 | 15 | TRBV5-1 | TGCGCCAGCAGCTTGGTCATCGGGGGATCCTACGAGCAGTACTTC | CASSLVIGGSYEQYF
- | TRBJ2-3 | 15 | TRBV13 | TGTGCCAGCAGCGAAGGGGACGCGTCCCCAGATACGCAGTATTTT | CASSEGDASPDTQYF
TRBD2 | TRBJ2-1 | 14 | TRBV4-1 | TGCGCCAGCAGCCTCGAGCTAGCGGACTACGAGCAGTTCTTC | CASSLELADYEQFF
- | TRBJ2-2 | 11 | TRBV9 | TGTGCCAGCAGCGGAGGCGGGGAGCTGTTTTTT | CASSGGGELFF
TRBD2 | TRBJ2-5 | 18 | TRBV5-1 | TGCGCCAGCAGCCCGAAGGGACTAGCGGGAGCATACCAAGAGACCCAGTACTTC | CASSPKGLAGAYQETQYF
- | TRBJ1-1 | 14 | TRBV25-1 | TGTGCCAGCAGTGACAGGGCTCTGGGAACTGAAGCTTTCTTT | CASSDRALGTEAFF
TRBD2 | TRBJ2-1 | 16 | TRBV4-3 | TGCGCCAGCAGCCAAGATTTTAGCGGGAGTTTGAATGAGCAGTTCTTC | CASSQDFSGSLNEQFF
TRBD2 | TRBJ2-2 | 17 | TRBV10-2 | TGCGCCACCCAAGGACTAGCGGGAGGGCCGGGCACCGGGGAGCTGTTTTTT | CATQGLAGGPGTGELFF
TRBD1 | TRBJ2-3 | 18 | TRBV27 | TGTGCCAGCAGTTTCCCCCCTCCCGGGACAGGCCTCCCCGATACGCAGTATTTT | CASSFPPPGTGLPDTQYF
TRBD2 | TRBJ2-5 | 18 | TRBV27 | TGTGCCAGCAGTTTACGTTTTGTGGGACTAGCGGTCCAAGAGACCCAGTACTTC | CASSLRFVGLAVQETQYF
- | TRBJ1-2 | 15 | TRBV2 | TGTGCCAGCAGTGTAACGGGCCTGGACGGCTATGGCTACACCTTC | CASSVTGLDGYGYTF
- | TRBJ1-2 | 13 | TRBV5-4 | TGTGCCAGCAGCTTGGGAGACTACTATGGCTACACCTTC | CASSLGDYYGYTF
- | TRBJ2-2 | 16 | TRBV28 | TGTGCCAGCGCGTTAGAGGAGGGGGTGAACACCGGGGAGCTGTTTTTT | CASALEEGVNTGELFF
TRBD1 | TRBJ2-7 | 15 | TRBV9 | TGTGCCAGCAGCGTAGGACAGGGGGGAGTCGACGAGCAGTACTTC | CASSVGQGGVDEQYF
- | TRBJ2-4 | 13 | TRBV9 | TGTGCCAGCAGCGTAGGGGAGGCGAGCATTCAGTACTTC | CASSVGEASIQYF
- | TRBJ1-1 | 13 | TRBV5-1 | TGCGCCAGCAGCTTGACAGGTTACACTGAAGCTTTCTTT | CASSLTGYTEAFF
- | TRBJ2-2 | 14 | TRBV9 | TGTGCCAGCAGCGTAGGCGGGGCAGGCGGGGAGCTGTTTTTT | CASSVGGAGGELFF
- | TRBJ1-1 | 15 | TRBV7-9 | TGTGCCAGCAGCTACCCCACGAGGGAGGGAACTGAAGCTTTCTTT | CASSYPTREGTEAFF
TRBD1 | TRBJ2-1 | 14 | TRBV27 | TGTGCCAGCAGTTGGGGGACAGGCAACAATGAGCAGTTCTTC | CASSWGTGNNEQFF
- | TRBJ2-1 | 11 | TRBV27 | TGTGCCAGCATTGGGGGTGATGAGCAGTTCTTC | CASIGGDEQFF
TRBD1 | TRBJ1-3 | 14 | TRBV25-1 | TGTGCCAGCAGTCAAGACAGGGCTGGAAACACCATATATTTT | CASSQDRAGNTIYF
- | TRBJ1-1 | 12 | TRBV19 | TGTGCCAGTAGTATAGATACAGGTGAAGCTTTCTTT | CASSIDTGEAFF
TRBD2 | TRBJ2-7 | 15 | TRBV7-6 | TGTGCCAGCAGCTCACTAGCGGGGCTCGCCTACGAGCAGTACTTC | CASSSLAGLAYEQYF
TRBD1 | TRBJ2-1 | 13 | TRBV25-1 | TGTGCCAGCAGTGTAACAGGGGGGAATGAGCAGTTCTTC | CASSVTGGNEQFF
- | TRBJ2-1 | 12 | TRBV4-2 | TGTGCCAGCAGCCAAGGTGGGGGACCACTGTTCTTC | CASSQGGGPLFF
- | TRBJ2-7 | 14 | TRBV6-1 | TGTGCCAGCAGTGAAGGGGTCCGATCCTACGAGCAGTACTTC | CASSEGVRSYEQYF
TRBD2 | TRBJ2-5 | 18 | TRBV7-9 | TGTGCCAGCAGCTTAGAGGGGGGGCTAGCGGGATACCAAGAGACCCAGTACTTC | CASSLEGGLAGYQETQYF
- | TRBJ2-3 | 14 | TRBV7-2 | TGTGCCAGCAGTCTTCAGGACAGTGCGGATACGCAGTATTTT | CASSLQDSADTQYF
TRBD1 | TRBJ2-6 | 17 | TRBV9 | TGTGCCAGCAGCGATGGGACAGGGTCGGCGGGGGCCAACGTCCTGACTTTC | CASSDGTGSAGANVLTF
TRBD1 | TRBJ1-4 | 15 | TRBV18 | TGTGCCAGTACAGGGGGCTTCGGAACTAATGAAAAACTGTTTTTT | CASTGGFGTNEKLFF
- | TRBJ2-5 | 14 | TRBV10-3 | TGTGCCATCAGTGAGCAAACGGACCAAGAGACCCAGTACTTC | CAISEQTDQETQYF
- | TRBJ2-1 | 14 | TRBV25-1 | TGTGCCAGCAGTGAGGAAACGGCCATCAATGAGCAGTTCTTC | CASSEETAINEQFF
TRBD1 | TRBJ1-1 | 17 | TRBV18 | TGTGCCAGCTCACCATTCAAGGACAGGGACCAATACACTGAAGCTTTCTTT | CASSPFKDRDQYTEAFF
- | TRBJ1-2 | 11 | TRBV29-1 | TGCAGCGTTGCCTCGGGGGCAGGCTACACCTTC | CSVASGAGYTF
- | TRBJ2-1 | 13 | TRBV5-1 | TGCGCCAGCCTTCGAGAAAACCACAATGAGCAGTTCTTC | CASLRENHNEQFF
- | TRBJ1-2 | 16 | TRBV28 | TGTGCCAGCAGGGAGGAGTTAAAGGACAGCCGATATGGCTACACCTTC | CASREELKDSRYGYTF
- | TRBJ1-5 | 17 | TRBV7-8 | TGTGCCAGCAGCGCCCCCGGGGCAGATAATAGCAATCAGCCCCAGCATTTT | CASSAPGADNSNQPQHF
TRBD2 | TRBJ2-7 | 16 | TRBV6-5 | TGTGCCAGCAGTTACGGGTCGACTAGCGGCCTCTACGAGCAGTACTTC | CASSYGSTSGLYEQYF
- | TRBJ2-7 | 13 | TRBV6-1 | TGTGCCAGCAGTGAAGCCTGGACCTACGAGCAGTACTTC | CASSEAWTYEQYF
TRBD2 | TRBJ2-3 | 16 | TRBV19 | TGTGCCAGTAGTGCCCAGACTAGCGGGAGCCAAGATACGCAGTATTTT | CASSAQTSGSQDTQYF
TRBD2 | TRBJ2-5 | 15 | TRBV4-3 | TGCGCCAGCAGCCAAGATGAGGGCACGGGAGGGACCCAGTACTTC | CASSQDEGTGGTQYF
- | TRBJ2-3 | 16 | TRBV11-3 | TGTGCCAGCAGCCTAGGGGAGCAGGGGAGCACAGATACGCAGTATTTT | CASSLGEQGSTDTQYF
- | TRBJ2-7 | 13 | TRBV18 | TGTGCCAGCTCAACAGGGCGGGGTTACGAGCAGTACTTC | CASSTGRGYEQYF
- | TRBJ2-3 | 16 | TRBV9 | TGTGCCAGCAGCGTAGCAGTGGATACCCTTAAAGATACGCAGTATTTT | CASSVAVDTLKDTQYF
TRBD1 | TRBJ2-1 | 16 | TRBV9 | TGTGCCAGCAGCTCTCCCCGGGACAGGGGTGAAAATGAGCAGTTCTTC | CASSSPRDRGENEQFF
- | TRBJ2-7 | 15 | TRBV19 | TGTGCCAGTAGTATAAATGCAGGCGTCACCTACGAGCAGTACTTC | CASSINAGVTYEQYF
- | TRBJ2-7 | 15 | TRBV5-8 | TGTGCCAGCAGCGCGGGGGAAGGGGACAACTACGAGCAGTACTTC | CASSAGEGDNYEQYF
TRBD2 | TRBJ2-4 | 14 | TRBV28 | TGTGCCAGCAGGCAAGCGGGAGATGAAAACATTCAGTACTTC | CASRQAGDENIQYF